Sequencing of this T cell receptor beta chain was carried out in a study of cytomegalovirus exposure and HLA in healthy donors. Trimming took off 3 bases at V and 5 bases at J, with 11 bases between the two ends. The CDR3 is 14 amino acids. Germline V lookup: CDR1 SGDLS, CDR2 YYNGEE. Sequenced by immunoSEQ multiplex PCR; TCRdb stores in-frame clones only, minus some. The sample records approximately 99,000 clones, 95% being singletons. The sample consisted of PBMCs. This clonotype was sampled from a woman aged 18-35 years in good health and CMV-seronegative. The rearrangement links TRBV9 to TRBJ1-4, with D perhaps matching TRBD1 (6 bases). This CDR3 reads CASSAGTKNEKLFF. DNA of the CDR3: TGTGCCAGCAGCGCGGGGACAAAAAATGAAAAACTGTTTTTT.